This T cell receptor beta chain was captured in a study of identical twins. TCRdb fed the 5' RACE reads into MiXCR, producing one record per CDR3 protein. The sample contains around 1.7 million distinct CDR3 sequences, about 32% of which appear only once. Findings and limits, study-wide: With abundant cord blood beta clonotypes, insertions were fewer; memory repertoires showed no such pattern. Invariant MAIT and iNKT cells could partly confound zero-insertion analyses. The study drew conclusions from cross-sectional statistical analysis, not from following the same donors.

This clonotype was observed a few times. What it recognizes is unknown. Trimming stripped 3 bases from V and 1 base from J, with 6 bases between. Germline loops: CDR1 MNHNS, CDR2 SASEGT. CDR3 length equals 13 residues. Each donor was a healthy Caucasian. The chain recombines TRBV6-1 with TRBJ1-1, with D unresolved. This sequence was found in a newborn girl in good health. Sequenced sample: cord blood. The CDR3, as DNA: TGTGCCAGCAGTGACGGGCCGAACACTGAAGCTTTCTTT. Protein sequence: CASSDGPNTEAFF.